This T cell receptor beta chain comes out of a study of blood T cell repertoires in COVID-19. Study overall: The samples span acute and convalescent COVID-19 from the United States, Italy and Spain. The analysed material was cDNA or gDNA that came from T cells, B-cell-depleted T cells, or PBMCs.

Authors' analysis steps: Counts of nucleated cells, estimated from reference gene primer amplification, were obtained. Produced via immunoSEQ multiplex PCR; TCRdb's table is partial and in-frame only. The DNA was the basis for D and trimming; V, J and clone size are from that table. The data contain tens of thousands of clones, around 87% of them singletons. CDR3 size: 17 residues. Germline CDR1 and CDR2: MNHEY and SVGEGT. Losses at the gene ends were 1 base for V and 3 bases for J; bases not matched to a gene: 6. Sequencing input: peripheral blood. This sequence joins TRBV6-2 or TRBV6-3 and TRBJ2-2, with 9 bases that match TRBD2. The sequence came from a woman in her fifties or sixties with acute or convalescent COVID-19. The CDR3 is CASSYFGAGGYTGELFF. CDR3 nucleotide sequence: TGTGCCAGCAGTTACTTTGGAGCGGGAGGTTACACCGGGGAGCTGTTTTTT.